This T cell receptor beta chain was captured in a study of shared clonotypes between healthy human individuals. Points on this clone: Its antigen remains unknown.

Donors were healthy HIV-negative adults without recent acute infections or vaccinations. In the authors' methods: Junction-only sequences produced by ImmunoSEQ had no quality scores, so filtering differed. Some clones are missing from TCRdb's copy, which holds only in-frame ones; the method was immunoSEQ multiplex PCR. V, J and clone size reflect that table, while D and trimming were determined from the DNA. The sample carries some 470,000 clones, over 60% recorded once. CDR1 is WSHSY, CDR2 SAAADI, per germline. The V end lost 6 bases, the J end lost 4 bases, and 6 bases lay between the germline ends. The CDR3 covers 11 residues. General study findings and limits: Sampling was confined to blood; repertoires within tissues likely differ.

The J gene is TRBJ1-1, the V gene TRBV10-2; D not resolved. The clonotype originates from a woman in her 40s in good health. Some clones in this sample may be carry-over from other donors' samples. The sample comprised PBMCs. The CDR3 coding sequence is TGCGCCAGCAGGGGAGGCACTGAAGCTTTCTTT. This gives the protein CASRGGTEAFF.